This is a list of T cell receptor beta chains from one sample in a study of technical replicates of blood from a few donors. The method was immunoSEQ multiplex PCR; TCRdb's version includes in-frame clones alone and lacks a portion of them. The sample has more than 70,000 clones, 93% seen once. Sequenced: T cells isolated from PBMCs. The receptors stem from a human donor in good health. Each CDR3 is given with its conserved first and last residue. D genes are given only for firm matches. Part of the rows lack a size; the others show once, few, many or a class for expanded clones.

clone size | D gene | J gene | V gene | CDR3 protein | CDR3 DNA
NA | NA | TRBJ2-3 | TRBV5-6 | CASSLERRISTDTQYF | TGTGCCAGCAGCTTGGAGCGGAGAATCAGCACAGATACGCAGTATTTT
NA | NA | TRBJ1-3 | TRBV7-8 | CASSGADTAFGGSGNTIYF | TGTGCCAGCAGCGGAGCGGACACGGCGTTCGGGGGCTCTGGAAACACCATATATTTT
NA | NA | TRBJ2-1 | TRBV5-1 | CASSLETSPYTDEQFF | TGCGCCAGCAGCTTGGAAACTAGTCCTTATACCGATGAGCAGTTCTTC
NA | TRBD1 | TRBJ1-5 | TRBV5-1 | CASSLVPGQGEQPQHF | TGCGCCAGCAGCTTGGTTCCGGGACAGGGTGAACAGCCCCAGCATTTT
NA | NA | TRBJ1-1 | TRBV2 | CASSGPGSEAFF | TGTGCCAGCAGCGGCCCAGGGTCTGAAGCTTTCTTT
NA | NA | TRBJ2-2 | TRBV5-1 | CASSPPRGNTGELFF | TGCGCCAGCAGCCCGCCCCGGGGGAACACCGGGGAGCTGTTTTTT
NA | TRBD1 | TRBJ1-1 | TRBV11-2 | CASSLLAGEGATEAFF | TGTGCCAGCAGCCTGCTTGCGGGTGAGGGGGCCACTGAAGCTTTCTTT
NA | NA | TRBJ1-1 | TRBV11-2 | CASSVRHRVPRNTEAFF | TGTGCCAGCAGCGTCCGGCACAGGGTTCCACGGAACACTGAAGCTTTCTTT
NA | NA | TRBJ1-2 | TRBV4-2 | CASSQGQGSYGYTF | TGTGCCAGCAGCCAAGGTCAGGGAAGCTATGGCTACACCTTC
NA | TRBD1 | TRBJ2-7 | TRBV27 | CASSPQGQGIAYEQYF | TGTGCCAGCAGTCCGCAGGGACAGGGGATCGCCTACGAGCAGTACTTC
NA | NA | TRBJ2-1 | TRBV5-1 | CASSLVRPPRGEQFF | TGCGCCAGCAGCTTGGTAAGGCCTCCCCGGGGTGAGCAGTTCTTC
NA | TRBD1 | TRBJ2-7 | TRBV4-2 | CASRGQGRNYEQYF | TGTGCCAGCAGAGGACAGGGGAGGAACTACGAGCAGTACTTC
once | NA | TRBJ1-2 | TRBV5-1 | CASSADLLGRDYGYTF | TGCGCCAGCAGCGCGGATCTGTTGGGCAGGGACTATGGCTACACCTTC
NA | TRBD1 | TRBJ2-1 | TRBV15 | CATSEFRDRVSNEQFF | TGTGCCACCAGTGAATTCCGGGACAGGGTGAGCAATGAGCAGTTCTTC
NA | TRBD2 | TRBJ2-7 | TRBV5-5 | CASSLSVTGTTPYEQYF | TGTGCCAGCAGCTTGTCCGTAACGGGGACTACACCCTACGAGCAGTACTTC
NA | NA | TRBJ2-3 | TRBV27 | CASSDPGLLDTDTQYF | TGTGCCAGCAGTGACCCGGGACTTCTCGACACAGATACGCAGTATTTT
NA | TRBD1 | TRBJ2-1 | TRBV5-1 | CASRRRDRGLRNEQFF | TGCGCCAGCAGAAGAAGAGACAGGGGGCTTAGGAATGAGCAGTTCTTC
NA | TRBD1 | TRBJ1-1 | TRBV5-1 | CASSRYVSGGTEAFF | TGCGCCAGCAGCCGGTACGTCTCAGGGGGCACTGAAGCTTTCTTT
NA | NA | TRBJ1-1 | TRBV7-2 | CASSRMGAGVTEAFF | TGTGCCAGCAGCCGTATGGGGGCTGGAGTCACTGAAGCTTTCTTT
NA | NA | TRBJ2-7 | TRBV5-1 | CASSKTARVEQYF | TGCGCCAGCAGCAAGACCGCCAGGGTAGAGCAGTACTTC
NA | NA | TRBJ2-3 | TRBV28 | CASSPEGGTDTQYF | TGTGCCAGCAGTCCCGAGGGTGGCACAGATACGCAGTATTTT
NA | NA | TRBJ2-2 | TRBV6-1 | CASSQGAYTGELFF | TGTGCCAGCAGTCAAGGGGCCTACACCGGGGAGCTGTTTTTT
NA | NA | TRBJ2-7 | TRBV14 | CASSQTPLDYEQYF | TGTGCCAGCAGCCAAACCCCCCTAGACTACGAGCAGTACTTC
NA | TRBD2 | TRBJ2-1 | TRBV6-5 | CASTSTSGGYNEQFF | TGTGCCAGCACTTCGACTAGCGGGGGCTACAATGAGCAGTTCTTC
NA | TRBD2 | TRBJ2-7 | TRBV9 | CASSQSGVASYEQYF | TGTGCCAGCAGCCAAAGCGGGGTGGCCTCCTACGAGCAGTACTTC
NA | TRBD1 | TRBJ2-7 | TRBV5-4 | CASNLPGQGAHEQYF | TGTGCCAGCAACCTACCGGGACAGGGGGCCCACGAGCAGTACTTC
NA | TRBD1 | TRBJ1-6 | TRBV9 | CASSSYGQGGSPLHF | TGTGCCAGCAGCTCCTACGGACAGGGGGGTTCACCCCTCCACTTT
NA | TRBD1 | TRBJ1-4 | TRBV19 | CASSISRGRGSRIF | TGTGCCAGTAGTATTTCGAGGGGGCGCGGGTCGAGGATTTTT
NA | NA | TRBJ1-2 | TRBV5-4 | CASSLAQGPYGYTF | TGTGCCAGCAGCTTAGCACAGGGACCTTATGGCTACACCTTC
NA | NA | TRBJ2-7 | TRBV10-2 | CASSDIPRESSYEQYF | TGCGCCAGCAGTGATATACCCAGGGAAAGCTCCTACGAGCAGTACTTC
NA | TRBD2 | TRBJ2-7 | TRBV4-2 | CASSQEAGGLREQYF | TGTGCCAGCAGCCAAGAAGCGGGGGGGTTGCGCGAGCAGTACTTC
once | TRBD2 | TRBJ2-1 | TRBV7-6 | CASGPYFPGTSGHNEQFF | TGTGCCAGCGGACCGTACTTCCCCGGGACTAGCGGGCACAATGAGCAGTTCTTC
NA | NA | TRBJ1-1 | TRBV6-5 | CASIGVYTEAFF | TGTGCCAGCATCGGGGTTTACACTGAAGCTTTCTTT
NA | TRBD2 | TRBJ2-3 | TRBV14 | CASSGTRFTTQYF | TGTGCCAGCAGCGGGACTAGATTTACCACGCAGTATTTT
once | TRBD2 | TRBJ2-1 | TRBV27 | CASSLTSGRAFYNEQFF | TGTGCCAGCAGTCTGACTAGCGGGAGGGCCTTCTACAATGAGCAGTTCTTC
NA | TRBD1 | TRBJ1-2 | TRBV6-5 | CASRRDDREDYGYTF | TGTGCCAGCAGACGAGACGACAGGGAAGACTATGGCTACACCTTC
NA | NA | TRBJ1-5 | TRBV5-1 | CASSLTGLGNQPQHF | TGCGCCAGCAGCTTAACGGGATTGGGCAATCAGCCCCAGCATTTT
NA | TRBD1 | TRBJ2-1 | TRBV7-9 | CASSLGQGTYNEQFF | TGTGCCAGCAGCTTGGGACAGGGAACCTACAATGAGCAGTTCTTC
NA | NA | TRBJ1-2 | TRBV10-1 | CASSDARGGYTF | TGCGCCAGCAGTGATGCGCGGGGAGGCTACACCTTC
few | NA | TRBJ1-3 | TRBV2 | CASGRGSSGNTIYF | TGTGCCAGTGGCCGTGGGAGCTCTGGAAACACCATATATTTT
NA | NA | TRBJ2-3 | TRBV14 | CASSPDRRTQYF | TGTGCCAGCAGCCCAGACCGTCGTACGCAGTATTTT
NA | TRBD2 | TRBJ2-7 | TRBV13 | CASSEGAGLLSYEQYF | TGTGCCAGCAGCGAAGGAGCGGGACTTCTCTCCTACGAGCAGTACTTC
NA | TRBD2 | TRBJ2-3 | TRBV2 | CASSGGLAGGLSTDTQYF | TGTGCCAGCAGTGGGGGACTAGCGGGAGGGCTTAGCACAGATACGCAGTATTTT
NA | TRBD2 | TRBJ2-3 | TRBV6-6 | CASSGGVGDTQYF | TGTGCCAGCAGCGGGGGGGTTGGAGATACGCAGTATTTT
NA | TRBD1 | TRBJ1-1 | TRBV28 | CASSLPTGWNTEAFF | TGTGCCAGCAGTTTACCGACAGGGTGGAACACTGAAGCTTTCTTT
NA | TRBD2 | TRBJ2-1 | TRBV5-1 | CASSSLAGGSQYYNEQFF | TGCGCCAGCAGCTCCCTCGCGGGGGGCTCCCAATACTACAATGAGCAGTTCTTC
NA | TRBD2 | TRBJ2-7 | TRBV9 | CASNLAGAQNEQYF | TGTGCCAGCAACCTAGCGGGAGCCCAGAACGAGCAGTACTTC
many | TRBD1 | TRBJ1-5 | TRBV7-6 | CASSLGTGTFWSNQPQHF | TGTGCCAGCAGCCTCGGGACAGGGACATTTTGGAGCAATCAGCCCCAGCATTTT
few | TRBD1 | TRBJ1-4 | TRBV18 | CASSPRDRGSTNEKLFF | TGTGCCAGCTCACCTCGGGACAGAGGATCAACTAATGAAAAACTGTTTTTT
NA | NA | TRBJ2-5 | TRBV27 | CASTKYGGAPGETQYF | TGTGCCAGCACGAAGTATGGCGGGGCGCCGGGAGAGACCCAGTACTTC
NA | TRBD1 | TRBJ1-1 | TRBV11-3 | CASSYDRGVDTEAFF | TGTGCCAGCAGCTACGACAGGGGCGTGGACACTGAAGCTTTCTTT
NA | TRBD1 | TRBJ1-5 | TRBV7-9 | CASSRQGAEGSQPQHF | TGTGCCAGCAGCCGACAGGGGGCCGAGGGAAGTCAGCCCCAGCATTTT
NA | NA | TRBJ2-7 | TRBV7-9 | CASSLETGFNEQYF | TGTGCCAGCAGCTTAGAAACGGGTTTCAACGAGCAGTACTTC
NA | TRBD1 | TRBJ1-2 | TRBV7-3 | CASSTTGKSGGYTF | TGTGCCAGCAGCACGACAGGGAAATCTGGTGGCTACACCTTC
NA | TRBD2 | TRBJ2-1 | TRBV5-4 | CASSLLSSGSGEQFF | TGTGCCAGCAGCTTGTTGTCTAGCGGGAGCGGTGAGCAGTTCTTC
NA | NA | TRBJ1-2 | TRBV6-5 | CASSYGVTGVLYGYTF | TGTGCCAGCAGTTACGGTGTTACGGGGGTACTCTATGGCTACACCTTC
NA | NA | TRBJ2-5 | TRBV5-1 | CASSLGPTKETQYF | TGCGCCAGCAGCTTGGGACCAACTAAAGAGACCCAGTACTTC
NA | NA | TRBJ2-3 | TRBV7-9 | CASSRRGGTSTDTQYF | TGTGCCAGCAGCAGGAGGGGGGGTACTAGCACAGATACGCAGTATTTT
NA | TRBD1 | TRBJ1-4 | TRBV30 | CAWNQGGREKLFF | TGTGCCTGGAACCAGGGGGGTCGGGAAAAACTGTTTTTT
NA | TRBD2 | TRBJ2-1 | TRBV2 | CATRWGGPYNEQFF | TGTGCCACCAGATGGGGGGGACCATACAATGAGCAGTTCTTC